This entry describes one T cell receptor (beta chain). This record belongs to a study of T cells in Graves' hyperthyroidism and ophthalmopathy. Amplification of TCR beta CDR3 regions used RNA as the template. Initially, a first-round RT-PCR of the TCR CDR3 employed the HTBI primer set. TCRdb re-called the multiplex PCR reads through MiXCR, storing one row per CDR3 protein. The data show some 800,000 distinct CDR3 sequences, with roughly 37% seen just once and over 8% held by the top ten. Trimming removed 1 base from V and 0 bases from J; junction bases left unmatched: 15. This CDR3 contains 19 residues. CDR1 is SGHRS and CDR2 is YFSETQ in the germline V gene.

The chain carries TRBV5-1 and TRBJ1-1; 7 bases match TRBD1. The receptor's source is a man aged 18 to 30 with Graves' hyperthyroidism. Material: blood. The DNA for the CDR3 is TGCGCCAGCAGCTTGCCTAAGGGAGGGACAGACTTTTTGAACACTGAAGCTTTCTTT. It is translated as CASSLPKGGTDFLNTEAFF. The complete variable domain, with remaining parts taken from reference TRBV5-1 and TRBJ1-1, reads KAGVTQTPRYLIKTRGQQVTLSCSPISGHRSVSWYQQTPGQGLQFLFEYFSETQRNKGNFPGRFSGRQFSNSRSEMNVSTLELGDSALYLCASSLPKGGTDFLNTEAFFGQGTRLTVV.